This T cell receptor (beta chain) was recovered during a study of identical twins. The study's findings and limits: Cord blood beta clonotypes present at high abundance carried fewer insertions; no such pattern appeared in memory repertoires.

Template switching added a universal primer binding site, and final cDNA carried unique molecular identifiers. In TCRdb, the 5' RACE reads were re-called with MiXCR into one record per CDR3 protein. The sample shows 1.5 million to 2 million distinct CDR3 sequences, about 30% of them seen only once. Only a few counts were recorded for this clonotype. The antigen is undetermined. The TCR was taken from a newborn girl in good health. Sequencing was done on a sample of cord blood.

In nucleotides, the CDR3 is TGTGCCAGCAGTTATTCGATAGCGGGAGATACGCAGTATTTT. Translating it yields CASSYSIAGDTQYF. The chain couples TRBV6-5 to TRBJ2-3; 7 positions agree with TRBD2. Germline V CDR1 and CDR2: MNHEY, SVGAGI. The CDR3 totals 14 residues. V lost 3 bases to trimming and J lost 5 bases; unmatched junction nucleotides: 5.